These 20 T cell receptor beta chains were sequenced from one sample in a study of blood T cell repertoires in COVID-19. Some clones are missing from TCRdb's copy, which holds only in-frame ones; the method was immunoSEQ multiplex PCR. The sample contains tens of thousands of clones, 65% to 85% of which appear only once. The specimen sequenced was peripheral blood. The receptors derive from a man aged 65-85 years with acute or convalescent COVID-19.

J is TRBJ2-3 and V is TRBV4-1; 7 nucleotides align to TRBD2. Germline V lookup: CDR1 MGHRA, CDR2 YSYEKL. The CDR3 is 14 amino acids. Trimming took 5 bases from V and 7 from J; bases not matched to a gene: 9. In nucleotides, the CDR3 is TGCGCCAGCAGCTCGCCGACCGGGAGGAATACGCAGTATTTT. Translation: CASSSPTGRNTQYF.

The chain combines TRBV28 with TRBJ1-1; 10 bases match TRBD1. Unmatched junction bases numbered 10, after V lost 3 bases and J lost 6 bases. Per the germline V gene, CDR1 is MDHEN and CDR2 is SYDVKM. The CDR3 contains 16 residues. This chain's CDR3 is CASSFLPPGQGSEAFF. The DNA of the CDR3 is TGTGCCAGCAGTTTTTTGCCCCCGGGACAGGGGTCTGAAGCTTTCTTT.

The chain has TRBV5-4 and TRBJ2-7; the D is unclear. The CDR3 is 13 amino acids. Germline CDR1 reads SGHNT; CDR2 reads YYREEE (reference sequence). The V and J ends lost 2 bases and 3 bases respectively, with 9 bases between them. CDR3 sequence (DNA): TGTGCCAGCAGCTTATCTGGAGTCTACGAGCAGTACTTC. This translates into CASSLSGVYEQYF.

The chain has TRBV19 and TRBJ1-1; D remains ambiguous. From germline, CDR1 is LNHDA and CDR2 SQIVND (reference sequence). This CDR3 is 11 amino acids long. Between the trimmed V and J ends, which lost 6 bases and 3 bases, there was a span of 5 bases. The DNA for the CDR3 is TGTGCCAGTAGGACACACACTGAAGCTTTCTTT. This gives the protein CASRTHTEAFF.

V and J are TRBV10-2 and TRBJ1-1; tentatively, D is TRBD1 (6 bases). Trimming pared 5 bases from V and 1 base from J, leaving 11 bases between. The CDR3 is 14 amino acids. Germline V gene lookup returns CDR1 WSHSY and CDR2 SAAADI. The chain's CDR3 is CASSQTGSNTEAFF. CDR3 bases: TGCGCCAGCAGTCAGACAGGCTCGAACACTGAAGCTTTCTTT.

The V gene is TRBV11-2, the J gene TRBJ2-7; 10 bases line up with TRBD1. The germline V gene encodes CDR1 SGHAT and CDR2 FQNNGV. This CDR3 contains 14 residues. V lost 5 bases and J lost 5; bases outside the gene matches: 6. CDR3: CASSPGTGDHEQYF. CDR3 sequence (DNA): TGTGCCAGCAGCCCCGGGACAGGGGACCACGAGCAGTACTTC. Looking up the rest from reference TRBV11-2 and TRBJ2-7 gives the full variable domain: EAGVAQSPRYKIIEKRQSVAFWCNPISGHATLYWYQQILGQGPKLLIQFQNNGVVDDSQLPKDRFSAERLKGVDSTLKIQPAKLEDSAVYLCASSPGTGDHEQYFGPGTRLTVT.

This clone appeared a few times. The chain links TRBV7-9 to TRBJ1-6, with D uncertain. V was cut by 2 bases and J by 7 bases, with 9 bases left in between. CDR1 is SEHNR and CDR2 is FQNEAQ in the germline V gene (reference sequence). The CDR3 totals 14 residues. CDR3 DNA sequence: TGTGCCAGCAGCTTAAACCCGGGGAATTCACCCCTCCACTTT. Translated: CASSLNPGNSPLHF.

This chain connects TRBV14 to TRBJ2-1; D is undetermined. The CDR3 consists of 11 residues. V was trimmed by 3 bases and J by 9 bases, leaving 6 bases between them. Germline V gene lookup returns CDR1 SGHDN and CDR2 FVKESK. CDR3 sequence reads: CASSQGFEQFF. The CDR3 DNA is TGTGCCAGCAGCCAGGGCTTTGAGCAGTTCTTC.

V gene TRBV28 combines with J gene TRBJ2-1; D is ambiguous. The CDR3 is 15 amino acids. V lost 3 bases to trimming and J lost 1 base, with 10 bases between them. Germline-derived CDR1 and CDR2 are MDHEN and SYDVKM. In nucleotides, the CDR3 is TGTGCCAGCAGTTTCCCACTAACTTCCTACAATGAGCAGTTCTTC. Its protein product is CASSFPLTSYNEQFF.

This clone was recorded only once. The chain carries TRBV18 and TRBJ1-1, with 7 bases identical to TRBD1. The germline gives CDR1 KGHSH, CDR2 LQKENI. This CDR3 region has 18 residues. V shed 3 bases, J shed 5 bases, and the junction held 18 bases outside the gene matches. This chain's CDR3 is CASSPLDGGGGAGTEAFF. In DNA form, the CDR3 reads TGTGCCAGCTCACCCCTAGATGGAGGGGGCGGTGCAGGTACTGAAGCTTTCTTT.

This rearrangement joins TRBV7-9 to TRBJ1-2; no firm D call. The CDR3 is 13 amino acids. Per germline, CDR1 SEHNR and CDR2 FQNEAQ (reference sequence). Trimming stripped 5 bases from V and 0 bases from J, with 7 bases between. This CDR3 reads CASSQSPNYGYTF. The CDR3 region has the DNA TGTGCCAGCAGCCAATCCCCTAACTATGGCTACACCTTC.

The rearrangement links TRBV2 to TRBJ1-4, with 9 bases aligning to TRBD1. Trimming at V came to 6 bases and at J to 7 bases, leaving 6 bases not matched to a gene. The CDR3 extends over 14 amino acids. Germline CDR1 reads SNHLY; CDR2 reads FYNNEI. The CDR3 DNA reads as TGTGCCAGCAGCGAACAGGGGGCGGGTGAAAAACTGTTTTTT. Encoded protein: CASSEQGAGEKLFF.

In DNA, the CDR3 is TGTGCCAGCAGTCTTCTTAGGGGCGATGAAAAACTGTTTTTT. This encodes CASSLLRGDEKLFF. The rearrangement joins TRBV27 to TRBJ1-4, with D possibly TRBD1 on 5 matching bases. V lost 5 bases and J 6 bases, leaving 13 bases between the germline ends. CDR3 length: 14 amino acids. Per the germline V gene, CDR1 is MNHEY and CDR2 is SMNVEV (reference sequence).

The chain recombines TRBV19 with TRBJ1-2; no definite D call. Germline CDR1 reads LNHDA; CDR2 reads SQIVND (reference sequence). The CDR3 has 13 amino acids. Trimming removed 6 bases from V and 2 bases from J, with 10 bases in between. CDR3 sequence: CASSPPENYGYTF. The CDR3 DNA reads TGTGCCAGTAGCCCGCCTGAGAACTATGGCTACACCTTC. The full variable domain, with the rest looked up from reference TRBV19 and TRBJ1-2, is DGGITQSPKYLFRKEGQNVTLSCEQNLNHDAMYWYRQDPGQGLRLIYYSQIVNDFQKGDIAEGYSVSREKKESFPLTVTSAQKNPTAFYLCASSPPENYGYTFGSGTRLTVV.

This sequence joins TRBV2 and TRBJ1-6, with 8 positions matching TRBD1. The J segment lost 8 bases and the V segment lost 3 bases, leaving 3 bases of the junction unmatched. CDR1 and CDR2 (germline): SNHLY, FYNNEI. The CDR3 extends over 14 amino acids. CDR3: CASSDQGADSPLHF. The CDR3 bases are TGTGCCAGCAGTGACCAGGGGGCGGATTCACCCCTCCACTTT.

This chain joins TRBV12-3 or TRBV12-4 and TRBJ1-6, with D possibly being TRBD1 (5 bases). This CDR3 has 13 amino acids. Between the trimmed V and J ends, which lost 1 base and 9 bases, there was a span of 7 bases. The CDR3 protein is CASSLGGTSPLHF. The CDR3 DNA sequence: TGTGCCAGCAGTTTAGGGGGCACTTCACCCCTCCACTTT.

Concerning this clone itself: The germline gene is not matched at one end of the junction; a read error may be the cause. The genes are TRBV2 and TRBJ2-3, with a tentative D call TRBD1 (6 bases). This CDR3 region has 12 residues. Germline CDR1 SNHLY, CDR2 FYNNEI. The CDR3 DNA follows: TGTGCCAGCAGAAGGGACACACATACGCAGTATTTT. As protein: CASRRDTHTQYF. Together with reference TRBV2 and TRBJ2-3, the CDR3 gives the full variable domain: EPEVTQTPSHQVTQMGQEVILRCVPISNHLYFYWYRQILGQKVEFLVSFYNNEISEKSEIFDDQFSVERPDGSNFTLKIRSTKLEDSAMYFCASRRDTHTQYFGPGTRLTVL.

This rearrangement joins TRBV28 to TRBJ1-6, with 7 bases aligning to TRBD1. The V segment lost 3 bases and the J segment 7 bases; nucleotides outside the gene matches: 9. The CDR3 length is 16 residues. Germline loops: CDR1 MDHEN, CDR2 SYDVKM. For the CDR3, the DNA is TGTGCCAGCAGTTTCGGGACAGACCCCTGGAATTCACCCCTCCACTTT. This gives the protein CASSFGTDPWNSPLHF.

The V gene is TRBV29-1, the J gene TRBJ2-5; 9 bases are a match to TRBD2. CDR1 and CDR2 from the germline V gene are SQVTM and ANQGSEA. This CDR3 is 13 amino acids long. The V segment lost 4 bases and the J segment 4 bases; nucleotides outside the gene matches: 4. The CDR3 sequence: CSVGVAGAETQYF. For the CDR3, the DNA is TGCAGCGTTGGGGTAGCGGGGGCAGAGACCCAGTACTTC.

The rearrangement links TRBV4-1 to TRBJ2-1, with 9 bases fitting TRBD2. Germline V lookup: CDR1 MGHRA, CDR2 YSYEKL. The junction had 10 bases not matched to a gene; V was cut back by 3 bases and J by 7 bases. The CDR3 runs 16 residues. CDR3 loop: CASSQGRGGRWNEQFF. CDR3 sequence (DNA): TGCGCCAGCAGCCAGGGGCGGGGGGGCCGTTGGAATGAGCAGTTCTTC.